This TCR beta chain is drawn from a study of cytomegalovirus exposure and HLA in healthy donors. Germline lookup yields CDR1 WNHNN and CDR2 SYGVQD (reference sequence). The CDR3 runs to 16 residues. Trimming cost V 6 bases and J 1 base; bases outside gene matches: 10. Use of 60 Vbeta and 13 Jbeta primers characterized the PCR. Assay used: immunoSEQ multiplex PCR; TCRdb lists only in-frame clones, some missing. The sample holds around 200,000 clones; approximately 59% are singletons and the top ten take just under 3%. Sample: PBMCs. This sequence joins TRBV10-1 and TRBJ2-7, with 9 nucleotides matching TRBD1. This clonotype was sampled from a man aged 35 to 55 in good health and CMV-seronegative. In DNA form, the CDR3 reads TGCGCCAGCAGCCCGGGACAGGGAAGTTATTCCTACGAGCAGTACTTC. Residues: CASSPGQGSYSYEQYF.